These T cell receptor beta chains were read from a single sample in a study of Ad26.COV2.S vaccination and SARS-CoV-2 variants. Profiled with immunoSEQ multiplex PCR; TCRdb holds only in-frame clones, not every one. The repertoire holds about 350,000 clones, with about nine tenths as singletons. Sequences were derived from peripheral blood, sampled in a trial of Ad26.COV2.S vaccine versus placebo. Source of these receptors: a person between 18 and 60 years old who received the Ad26.COV2.S COVID-19 vaccine or a placebo. The CDR3 runs from the conserved cysteine through the conserved F or W. The D gene is left open where the match is weak. The listing skips clone size in some rows; elsewhere it reads once, few, many or a size class.

CDR3 DNA,CDR3 protein,J gene,V gene,D gene,clone size
TGTGCCAGCAGCCAAGAAACGGTGCGGGGGAGAACCGGGGAGCTGTTTTTT,CASSQETVRGRTGELFF,TRBJ2-2,TRBV4-2,TRBD2,-
TGCGCCAGCAGTGAGTCGAACGGCGTAGGGCCCCAGCATTTT,CASSESNGVGPQHF,TRBJ1-5,TRBV10-2,-,-
TGTGCCAGCAGCCCTCCCCACAGCGTAAGTGGCAATGAGCAGTTCTTC,CASSPPHSVSGNEQFF,TRBJ2-1,TRBV7-9,-,few
TGTGCCATCAGAACCACAGGGGTGAACGAGCAGTACTTC,CAIRTTGVNEQYF,TRBJ2-7,TRBV10-3,TRBD1,-
TGTGCCAGCAGTTTCCATCGGGGAGCTTTCTTT,CASSFHRGAFF,TRBJ1-1,TRBV12-3/TRBV12-4,-,-
TGCGCCAGCAGTGTTAGCGGAACCGGGGAGCTGTTTTTT,CASSVSGTGELFF,TRBJ2-2,TRBV5-1,-,-
TGTGCCTGGAAAGGTAGTGTCGGCTATAATTCACCCCTCCACTTT,CAWKGSVGYNSPLHF,TRBJ1-6,TRBV30,-,-
TGTGCCAGCATCCTCACTTCGGACCCTACAAACACCCTCCACTTT,CASILTSDPTNTLHF,TRBJ1-6,TRBV6-6,-,once
TGTGCCAGCAGCAAGGCCCCCGGGTGGGGGGGGCCTGATACGCAGTATTTT,CASSKAPGWGGPDTQYF,TRBJ2-3,TRBV7-3,-,-
TGTGCCAGCAGTTTTAGACAGGGGTCCACCTTGGGGCAGTACTTC,CASSFRQGSTLGQYF,TRBJ2-7,TRBV27,TRBD1,-
TGTGCCAGCAGCCTCCGGAACTACGAGCAGTACTTC,CASSLRNYEQYF,TRBJ2-7,TRBV13,-,-
TGCGCCAGCAGCTTGAGTGTAGCGGGGGGATCGGAAAAACTGTTTTTT,CASSLSVAGGSEKLFF,TRBJ1-4,TRBV5-1,-,-
TGCGCCAGCAGCTTAAACCGTCACTCCTACAATGAGCAGTTCTTC,CASSLNRHSYNEQFF,TRBJ2-1,TRBV5-1,-,-
TGTGCCAGCAGTGAAAGAACGGCTGCCAATCAGCCCCAGCATTTT,CASSERTAANQPQHF,TRBJ1-5,TRBV6-1,-,-
TGTGCCAGCAGCCCCTACCCCCCCCCAGATACGCAGTATTTT,CASSPYPPPDTQYF,TRBJ2-3,TRBV3-1/TRBV3-2,-,-
TGTGCCAGCAGCCATGAGGAAAGGGGCGGAGGGACTGAAGCTTTCTTT,CASSHEERGGGTEAFF,TRBJ1-1,TRBV3-1/TRBV3-2,-,once
TGTGCCAGCAGCCAAGATTTGGGCAGTTTTTACTCTGGAAACACCATATATTTT,CASSQDLGSFYSGNTIYF,TRBJ1-3,TRBV4-2,-,-